This T cell receptor (beta chain) is from a study of T cell responses to AZD1222 COVID-19 vaccine. Germline-derived CDR1 and CDR2 are MDHEN and SYDVKM. The J segment lost 4 bases and the V segment lost 7 bases, leaving 8 bases of the junction unmatched. The CDR3 covers 14 residues. Whole-study results and caveats: None of the repertoires were sampled until the peak T cell response had passed. Most donors were white British and more were female, and clonal diversity was possibly underestimated. Along spike, vaccine-associated CD4 TCRs were found throughout, with dominance at 160-218 and 743-854.

Of note for this clone: Its matching antigen is unknown.

Measured with immunoSEQ multiplex PCR; TCRdb has only the in-frame clones, and not every one. The top ten clones hold 1.5% of a sample with 100,000 to 150,000 clones, around 90% of them seen once. The J gene is TRBJ1-2, the V gene TRBV28; 8 nucleotides align to TRBD1. The source material was peripheral blood, sampled on day 0 of AZD1222 vaccination. This sequence originates from an adult in good health. The CDR3 bases are TGTGCCAGCATCAGAGTAGGACAGGGCTATGGCTACACCTTC. The encoded protein is CASIRVGQGYGYTF.